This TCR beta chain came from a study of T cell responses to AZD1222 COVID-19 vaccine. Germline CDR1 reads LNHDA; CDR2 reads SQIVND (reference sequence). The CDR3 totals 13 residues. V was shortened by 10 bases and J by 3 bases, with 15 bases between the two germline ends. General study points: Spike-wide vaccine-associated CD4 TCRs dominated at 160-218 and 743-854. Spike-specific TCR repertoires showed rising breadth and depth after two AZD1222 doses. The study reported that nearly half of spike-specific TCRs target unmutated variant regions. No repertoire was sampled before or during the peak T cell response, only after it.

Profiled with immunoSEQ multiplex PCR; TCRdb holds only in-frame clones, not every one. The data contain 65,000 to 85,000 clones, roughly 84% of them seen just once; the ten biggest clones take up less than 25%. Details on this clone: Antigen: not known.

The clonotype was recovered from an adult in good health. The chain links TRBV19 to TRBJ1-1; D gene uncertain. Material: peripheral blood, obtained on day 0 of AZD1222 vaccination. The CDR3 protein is CATLGRDDTEAFF. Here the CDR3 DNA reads TGTGCCACCTTAGGACGGGATGACACTGAAGCTTTCTTT.